This TCR beta chain was captured in a study of CD8+CD57+ T cells in acquired aplastic anemia. Previously, flow cytometry had revealed CD8+CD57+ cell expansion in the patients chosen for sequencing. Researchers used genomic DNA as the template to profile TCR beta VDJ and CDR3. A single record per CDR3 protein comes from TCRdb applying MiXCR to the reads. The sample yields 75,000 to 80,000 distinct CDR3 sequences, 70% seen once. Points on this clonotype: It is unclear where the CDR3 begins or ends on the DNA, so no DNA is shown, and the CDR3 is as TCRdb lists it.

Looked up from germline, CDR1 is LNHDA and CDR2 is SQIVND (reference sequence). Termini included, the CDR3 measures 14 amino acids. This chain uses TRBV19 with TRBJ2-2. The sequenced sample consisted of sorted CD4+, CD8+, or CD8+CD57+ T cells (not recorded which) from PBMCs. The clonotype was recovered from a human donor with aplastic anemia. The CDR3 spells CASSIGQYVGELFF.